The rows below give T cell receptor delta chains drawn from one sample of a study of delta chains in infants with herpesvirus infections. TCRdb reanalysed the RT-PCR reads via CATT. The sample records over a thousand delta-chain clones, just under 35% being singletons. The sequences come from peripheral blood, collected at time point 1 of longitudinal follow-up. The receptors here all came from a human donor who was a Ugandan infant, either HIV-exposed or HIV-unexposed (not recorded which). The CDR3 runs from the conserved cysteine through the conserved F or W. A D gene is named only where the DNA matches it firmly. Clone sizes are given selectively: once, few, many, or a class where the clone is expanded.

>TRDJ1|TRAV36/DV7|TRDD3|large
CAVEVLVYWGPQHYTDKLIF
TGTGCTGTGGAGGTATTGGTCTACTGGGGGCCGCAACATTACACCGATAAACTCATCTTT
>TRDJ1|TRDV1|TRDD3|.
CALGPVLLKSSYWGIFDKLIF
TGTGCTCTTGGACCCGTCCTACTTAAGTCATCTTACTGGGGGATTTTCGATAAACTCATCTTT
>TRDJ1|TRDV1|TRDD3|.
CALGELLRGYETDKLIF
TGTGCTCTTGGGGAACTTCTCCGGGGATACGAAACCGATAAACTCATCTTT
>TRDJ1|TRDV1|.|once
CALGERMTFLNVLGDPVTDKLIF
TGTGCTCTTGGGGAACGGATGACCTTCCTAAATGTACTGGGGGACCCAGTCACCGATAAACTCATCTTT
>TRDJ1|TRDV1|TRDD3|.
CALGELPKASWGIRRTDKLIF
TGTGCTCTTGGGGAACTACCCAAGGCCTCCTGGGGGATACGACGCACCGATAAACTCATCTTT
>TRDJ3|TRDV1|TRDD3|.
CALGDQWLLSWGIRNSWDTRQMFF
TGTGCTCTTGGGGACCAATGGTTACTGTCATGGGGGATACGCAACTCCTGGGACACCCGACAGATGTTTTTC
>TRDJ1|TRDV2|.|.
CACDPSTGSKLIF
TGTGCCTGTGACCCCAGTACTGGGTCAAAACTCATCTTT
>TRDJ1|TRDV1|TRDD3|few
CALGEWRGICKLIF
TGTGCTCTTGGGGAATGGAGGGGGATCTGTAAACTCATCTTT
>TRDJ1|TRDV1|.|.
CALGEPSGSRYIWGAQSYTDKLIF
TGTGCTCTTGGGGAACCATCGGGCTCTAGGTACATTTGGGGGGCCCAATCGTACACCGATAAACTCATCTTT
>TRDJ1|TRDV1|.|.
CALVLTSSPRWSGVLHTDKLIF
TGTGCTCTTGTCCTTACTTCTTCCCCGCGGTGGTCTGGGGTCCTCCACACCGATAAACTCATCTTT
>TRDJ1|TRDV1|TRDD3|large
CALQYWGIVYTDKLIF
TGTGCTCTTCAATACTGGGGGATAGTTTACACCGATAAACTCATCTTT
>TRDJ1|TRDV1|TRDD3|large
CALGDPPSYWGTTDKLIF
TGTGCTCTTGGGGATCCGCCTTCTTACTGGGGGACCACCGATAAACTCATCTTT
>TRDJ1|TRDV1|TRDD3|.
CALGDTPWGTTPYTDKLIF
TGTGCTCTTGGGGACACTCCCTGGGGGACCACCCCCTACACCGATAAACTCATCTTT
>TRDJ1|TRDV2|TRDD3|.
CACDSSYSFTGGYAADTDKLIF
TGTGCCTGTGACTCTTCTTACTCATTTACTGGGGGATACGCGGCGGACACCGATAAACTCATCTTT
>TRDJ1|TRDV1|TRDD3|few
CALGNKLGLGDAYTDKLIF
TGTGCTCTTGGGAACAAACTTGGGCTGGGGGATGCGTACACCGATAAACTCATCTTT
>TRDJ1|TRDV1|TRDD3|.
CALGELVGGIPDKLIF
TGTGCTCTTGGGGAACTAGTCGGGGGGATACCCGATAAACTCATCTTT
>TRDJ3|TRDV2|TRDD3|.
CACDKLGVRSWDTRQMFF
TGTGCCTGTGACAAACTGGGGGTCCGCTCCTGGGACACCCGACAGATGTTTTTC
>TRDJ2|TRDV1|TRDD3|.
CALGELCSGGCFSAQLFF
TGTGCTCTTGGGGAACTATGCTCTGGGGGATGTTTTTCAGCACAACTCTTCTTT